The TCR beta chain under discussion was sequenced for a study of T cell responses to AZD1222 COVID-19 vaccine. Repertoires were generated with immunoSEQ multiplex PCR, while TCRdb's copy carries only in-frame clones and drops some. The repertoire holds just under 90,000 clones, around 90% seen once, with 5.8% in the top ten. Trimming removed 6 bases at V and 5 bases at J, with 11 bases between. Germline CDR1 SGHVS, CDR2 FQNEAQ. The CDR3 runs to 13 residues. Notes on the study in general: Just a handful of AZD1222 recipients were seropositive at baseline. Repertoires were obtained only post-peak T cell response. Donors were chiefly white British, with a greater number of females, and clonal diversity was perhaps underestimated.

This clone was detected once. Its specificity is unknown. This rearrangement joins TRBV7-8 to TRBJ1-5; possible D gene TRBD1, 6 bases. The source of this sequence is an adult in good health. The sample in question was peripheral blood, obtained on day 0 of AZD1222 vaccination. The CDR3 DNA sequence: TGTGCCAGCAGAGGGGGTTTAGATCAGCCCCAGCATTTT. The encoded protein is CASRGGLDQPQHF.